The sequence of this T cell receptor beta chain was determined in a study of T cells in Graves' hyperthyroidism and ophthalmopathy. Remarks on this clonotype: At one end, the junction sequence differs from germline, possibly due to a read error.

The germline V gene encodes CDR1 SGDLS and CDR2 YYNGEE. There are 13 residues in the CDR3. The CDR3 regions of TCR beta were amplified from RNA transcripts. Researchers ran a first-round RT-PCR on the TCR CDR3 using the HTBI primer set. TCRdb ran MiXCR on the multiplex PCR reads and lists one entry per CDR3 protein. This sample has roughly 580,000 distinct CDR3 sequences, with more than 45% found just once. The sequence came from a woman younger than 35 with Graves' hyperthyroidism. The rearrangement links TRBV9 to TRBJ1-5; no clear D gene. Sample: peripheral blood or thyroid tissue (not recorded which). CDR3 coding DNA: TGTGCCAGCAGCGTAGGCCGCAATCAGCCCCAGCGTTTT. Amino acid sequence: CASSVGRNQPQRF.